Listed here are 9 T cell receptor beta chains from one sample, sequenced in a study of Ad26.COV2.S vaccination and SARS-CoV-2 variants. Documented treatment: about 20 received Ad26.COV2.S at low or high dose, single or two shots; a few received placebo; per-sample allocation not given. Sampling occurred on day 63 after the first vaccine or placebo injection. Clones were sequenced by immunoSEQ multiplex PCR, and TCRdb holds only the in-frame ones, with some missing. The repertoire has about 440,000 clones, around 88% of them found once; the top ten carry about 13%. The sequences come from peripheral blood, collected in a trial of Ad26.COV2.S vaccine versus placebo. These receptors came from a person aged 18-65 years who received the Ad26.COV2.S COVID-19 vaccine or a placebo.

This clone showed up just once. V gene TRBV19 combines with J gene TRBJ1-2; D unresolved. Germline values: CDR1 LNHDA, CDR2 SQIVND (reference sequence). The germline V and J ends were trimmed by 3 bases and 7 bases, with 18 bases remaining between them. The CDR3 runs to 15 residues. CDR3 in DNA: TGTGCCAGTAGTATGGTGTTAGGTAGGGCTAGTGGCTACACCTTC. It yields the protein CASSMVLGRASGYTF. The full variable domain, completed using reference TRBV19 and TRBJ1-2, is DGGITQSPKYLFRKEGQNVTLSCEQNLNHDAMYWYRQDPGQGLRLIYYSQIVNDFQKGDIAEGYSVSREKKESFPLTVTSAQKNPTAFYLCASSMVLGRASGYTFGSGTRLTVV.

The CDR3 nucleotides read TGCGCCAGCAGCTTGGGGGCAGGAGGAGAGACCCAGTACTTC. Residues: CASSLGAGGETQYF. This chain joins TRBV5-1 and TRBJ2-5; perhaps TRBD2 as D (5 bases). The CDR3 has 14 amino acids. Germline-derived CDR1 and CDR2 are SGHRS and YFSETQ. The V gene lost 0 bases and the J gene lost 4 bases, with 10 bases spanning the gap.

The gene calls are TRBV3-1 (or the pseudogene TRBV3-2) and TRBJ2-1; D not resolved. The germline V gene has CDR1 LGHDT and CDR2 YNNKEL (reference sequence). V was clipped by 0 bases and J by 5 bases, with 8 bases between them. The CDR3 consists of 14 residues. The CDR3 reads CASSQEGLHNEQFF. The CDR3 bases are TGTGCCAGCAGCCAAGAGGGGTTACACAATGAGCAGTTCTTC.

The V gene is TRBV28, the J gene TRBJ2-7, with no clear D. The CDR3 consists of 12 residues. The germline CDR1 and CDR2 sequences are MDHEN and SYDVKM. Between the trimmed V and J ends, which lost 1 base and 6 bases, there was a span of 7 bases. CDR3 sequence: CASSLYTGEQYF. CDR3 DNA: TGTGCCAGCAGTTTATATACGGGCGAGCAGTACTTC.

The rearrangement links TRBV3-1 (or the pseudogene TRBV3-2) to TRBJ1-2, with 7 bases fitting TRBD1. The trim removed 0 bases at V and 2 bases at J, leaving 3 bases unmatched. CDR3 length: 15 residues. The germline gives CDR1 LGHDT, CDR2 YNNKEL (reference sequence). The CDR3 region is CASSQEGQSNYGYTF. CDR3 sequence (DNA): TGTGCCAGCAGCCAAGAGGGACAGTCGAACTATGGCTACACCTTC.

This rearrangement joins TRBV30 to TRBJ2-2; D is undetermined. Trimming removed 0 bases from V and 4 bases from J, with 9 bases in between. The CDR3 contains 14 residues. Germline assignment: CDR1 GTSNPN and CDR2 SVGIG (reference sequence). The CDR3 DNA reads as TGTGCCTGGAGTGTATTAATGGGCACCGGGGAGCTGTTTTTT. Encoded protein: CAWSVLMGTGELFF.

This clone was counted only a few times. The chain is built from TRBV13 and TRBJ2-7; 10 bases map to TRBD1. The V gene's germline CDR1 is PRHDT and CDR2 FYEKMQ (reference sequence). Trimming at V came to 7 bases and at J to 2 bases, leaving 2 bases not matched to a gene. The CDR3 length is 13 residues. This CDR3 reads CASTDRGPYEQYF. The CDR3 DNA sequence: TGTGCCAGCACTGACAGGGGGCCCTACGAGCAGTACTTC.

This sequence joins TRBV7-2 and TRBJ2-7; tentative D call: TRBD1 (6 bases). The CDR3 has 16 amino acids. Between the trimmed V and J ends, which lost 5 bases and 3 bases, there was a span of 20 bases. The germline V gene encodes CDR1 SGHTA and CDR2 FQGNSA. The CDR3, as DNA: TGTGCCAGCAGCCCTCCCCGACAGGCCGCAAGCTACGAGCAGTACTTC. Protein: CASSPPRQAASYEQYF.

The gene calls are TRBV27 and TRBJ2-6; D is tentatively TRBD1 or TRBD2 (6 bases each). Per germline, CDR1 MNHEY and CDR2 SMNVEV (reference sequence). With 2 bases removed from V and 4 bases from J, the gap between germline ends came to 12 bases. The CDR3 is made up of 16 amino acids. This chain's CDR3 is CASSLEQGLGANVLTF. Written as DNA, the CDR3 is TGTGCCAGCAGTTTAGAACAGGGACTCGGGGCCAACGTCCTGACTTTC.